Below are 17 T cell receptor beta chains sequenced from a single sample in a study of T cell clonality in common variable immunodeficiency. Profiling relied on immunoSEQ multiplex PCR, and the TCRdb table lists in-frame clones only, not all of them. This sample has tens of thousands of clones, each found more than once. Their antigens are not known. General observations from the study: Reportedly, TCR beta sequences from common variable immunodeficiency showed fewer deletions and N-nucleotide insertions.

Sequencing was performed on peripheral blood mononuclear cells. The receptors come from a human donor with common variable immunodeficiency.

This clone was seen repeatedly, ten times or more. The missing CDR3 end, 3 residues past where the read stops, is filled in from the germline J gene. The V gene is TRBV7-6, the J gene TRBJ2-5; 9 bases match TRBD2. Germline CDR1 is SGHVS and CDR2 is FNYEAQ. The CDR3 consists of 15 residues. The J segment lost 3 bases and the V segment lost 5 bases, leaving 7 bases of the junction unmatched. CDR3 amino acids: CASSGTGLAKETQYF. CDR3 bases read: TGTGCCAGCAGCGGAACGGGACTAGCCAAAGAGACC.

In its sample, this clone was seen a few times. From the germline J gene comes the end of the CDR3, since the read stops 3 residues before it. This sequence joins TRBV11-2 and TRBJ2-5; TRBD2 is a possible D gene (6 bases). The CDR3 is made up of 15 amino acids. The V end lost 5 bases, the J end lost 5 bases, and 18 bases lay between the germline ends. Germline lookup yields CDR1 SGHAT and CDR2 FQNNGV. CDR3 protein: CASSGSGTSGETQYF. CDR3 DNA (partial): TGTGCCAGCAGCGGTAGTGGGACTTCAGGGGAGACC.

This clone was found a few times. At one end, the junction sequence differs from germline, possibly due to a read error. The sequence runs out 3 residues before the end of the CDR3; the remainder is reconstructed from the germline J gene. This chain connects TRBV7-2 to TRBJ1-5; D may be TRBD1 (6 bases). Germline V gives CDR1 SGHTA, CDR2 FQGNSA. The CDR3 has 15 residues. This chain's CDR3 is CASSLVLQGNKPQHF. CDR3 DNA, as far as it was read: TGTGCCAGCAGCTTAGTTTTACAGGGCAATAAGCCC.

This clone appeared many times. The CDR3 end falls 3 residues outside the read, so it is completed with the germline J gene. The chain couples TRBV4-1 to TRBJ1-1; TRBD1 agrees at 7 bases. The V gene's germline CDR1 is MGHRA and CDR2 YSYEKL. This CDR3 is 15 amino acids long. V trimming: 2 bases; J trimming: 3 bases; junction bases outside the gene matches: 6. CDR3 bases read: TGCGCCAGCAGCCAATTATCAGGGGGTTACACTGAA. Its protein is CASSQLSGGYTE. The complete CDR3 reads CASSQLSGGYTEAFF.

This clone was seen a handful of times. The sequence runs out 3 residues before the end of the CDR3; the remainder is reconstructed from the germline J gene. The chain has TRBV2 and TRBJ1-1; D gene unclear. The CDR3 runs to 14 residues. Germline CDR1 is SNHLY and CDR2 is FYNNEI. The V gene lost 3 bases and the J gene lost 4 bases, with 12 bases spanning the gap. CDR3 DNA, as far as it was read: TGTGCCAGCAGTGACGAGGAGTCGGGCACTGAA. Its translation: CASSDEESGTE. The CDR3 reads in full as CASSDEESGTEAFF. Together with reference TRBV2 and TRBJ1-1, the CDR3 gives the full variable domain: EPEVTQTPSHQVTQMGQEVILRCVPISNHLYFYWYRQILGQKVEFLVSFYNNEISEKSEIFDDQFSVERPDGSNFTLKIRSTKLEDSAMYFCASSDEESGTEAFFGQGTRLTVV.

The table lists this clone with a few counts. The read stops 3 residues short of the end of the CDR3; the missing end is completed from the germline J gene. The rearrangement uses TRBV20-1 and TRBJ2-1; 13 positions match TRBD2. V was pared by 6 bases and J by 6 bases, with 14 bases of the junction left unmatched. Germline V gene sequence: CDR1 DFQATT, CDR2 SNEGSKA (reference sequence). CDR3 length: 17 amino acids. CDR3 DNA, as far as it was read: TGCAGTGCCACAAAACGCTATGGGACTAGCGGGGTCAATGAG. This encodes CSATKRYGTSGVNE. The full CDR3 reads CSATKRYGTSGVNEQFF.

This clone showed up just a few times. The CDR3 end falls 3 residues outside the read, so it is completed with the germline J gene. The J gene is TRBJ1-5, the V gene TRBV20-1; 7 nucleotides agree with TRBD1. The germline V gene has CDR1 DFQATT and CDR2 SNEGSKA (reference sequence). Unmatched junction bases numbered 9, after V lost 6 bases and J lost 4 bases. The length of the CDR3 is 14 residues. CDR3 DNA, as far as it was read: TGCAGTGCCAAAGGGACAGCGCCAAATCAGCCC. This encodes CSAKGTAPNQP. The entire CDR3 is CSAKGTAPNQPQHF.

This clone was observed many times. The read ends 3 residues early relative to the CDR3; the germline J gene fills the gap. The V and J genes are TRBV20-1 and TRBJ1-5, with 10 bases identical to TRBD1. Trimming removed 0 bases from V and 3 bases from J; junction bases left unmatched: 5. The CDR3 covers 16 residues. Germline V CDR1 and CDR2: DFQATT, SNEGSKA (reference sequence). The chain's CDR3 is CSARDRDRGINQPQHF. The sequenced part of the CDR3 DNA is TGCAGTGCTAGAGACCGGGACAGGGGCATCAATCAGCCC.

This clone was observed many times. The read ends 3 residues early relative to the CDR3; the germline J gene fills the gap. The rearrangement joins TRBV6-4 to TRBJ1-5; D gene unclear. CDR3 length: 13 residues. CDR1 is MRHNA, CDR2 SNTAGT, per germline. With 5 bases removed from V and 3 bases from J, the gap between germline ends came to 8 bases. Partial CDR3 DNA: TGTGCCAGCAGTTACGGGGTCAATCAGCCC. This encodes CASSYGVNQP. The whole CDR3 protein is CASSYGVNQPQHF.

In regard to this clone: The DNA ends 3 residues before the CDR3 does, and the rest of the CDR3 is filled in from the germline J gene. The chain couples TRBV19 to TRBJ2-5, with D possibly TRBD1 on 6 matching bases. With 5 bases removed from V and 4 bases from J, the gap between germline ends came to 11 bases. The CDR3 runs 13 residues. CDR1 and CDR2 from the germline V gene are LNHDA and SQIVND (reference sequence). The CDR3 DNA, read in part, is TGTGCCAGTAGTGAAGGACAGTTAGAGACC. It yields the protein CASSEGQLET. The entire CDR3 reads CASSEGQLETQYF.

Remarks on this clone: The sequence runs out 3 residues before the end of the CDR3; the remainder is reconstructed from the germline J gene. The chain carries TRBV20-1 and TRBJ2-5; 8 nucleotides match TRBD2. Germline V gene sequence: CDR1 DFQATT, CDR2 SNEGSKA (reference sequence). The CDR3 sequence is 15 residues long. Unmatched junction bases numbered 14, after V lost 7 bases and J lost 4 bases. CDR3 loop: CSVNEAGRGGETQYF. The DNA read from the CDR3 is TGCAGTGTCAACGAGGCCGGGAGGGGAGGAGAGACC.

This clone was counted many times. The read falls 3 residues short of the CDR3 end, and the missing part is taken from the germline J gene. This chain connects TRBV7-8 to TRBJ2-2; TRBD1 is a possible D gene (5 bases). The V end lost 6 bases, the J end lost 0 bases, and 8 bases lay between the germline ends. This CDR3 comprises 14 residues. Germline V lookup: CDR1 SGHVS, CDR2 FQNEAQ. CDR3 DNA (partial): TGTGCCAGCAGAAAGGGGTCGAACACCGGGGAG. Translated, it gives CASRKGSNTGE. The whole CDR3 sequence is CASRKGSNTGELFF.

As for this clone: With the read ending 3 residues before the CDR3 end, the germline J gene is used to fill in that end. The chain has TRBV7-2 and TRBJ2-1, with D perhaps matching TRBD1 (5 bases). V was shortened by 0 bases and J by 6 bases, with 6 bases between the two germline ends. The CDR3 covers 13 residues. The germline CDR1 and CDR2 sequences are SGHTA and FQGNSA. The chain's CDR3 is CASSLAGANEQFF. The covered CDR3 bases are TGTGCCAGCAGCTTAGCAGGGGCCAATGAG. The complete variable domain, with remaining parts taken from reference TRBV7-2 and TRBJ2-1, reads GAGVSQSPSNKVTEKGKDVELRCDPISGHTALYWYRQSLGQGLEFLIYFQGNSAPDKSGLPSDRFSAERTGGSVSTLTIQRTQQEDSAVYLCASSLAGANEQFFGPGTRLTVL.

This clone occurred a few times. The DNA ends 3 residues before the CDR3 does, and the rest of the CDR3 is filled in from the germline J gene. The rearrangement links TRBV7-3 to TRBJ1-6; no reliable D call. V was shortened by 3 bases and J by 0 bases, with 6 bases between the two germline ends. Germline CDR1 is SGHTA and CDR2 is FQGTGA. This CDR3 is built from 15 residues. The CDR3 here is CASSFGSSYNSPLHF. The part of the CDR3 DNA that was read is TGTGCCAGCAGCTTTGGCAGCTCCTATAATTCACCC.

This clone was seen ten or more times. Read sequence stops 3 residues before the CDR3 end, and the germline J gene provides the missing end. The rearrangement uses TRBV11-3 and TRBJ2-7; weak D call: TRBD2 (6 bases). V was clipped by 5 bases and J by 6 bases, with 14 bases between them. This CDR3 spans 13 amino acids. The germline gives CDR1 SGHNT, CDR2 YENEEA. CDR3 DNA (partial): TGTGCCAGCAGCCCCCCGGGGAGGCTCGAG. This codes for CASSPPGRLE. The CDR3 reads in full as CASSPPGRLEQYF.

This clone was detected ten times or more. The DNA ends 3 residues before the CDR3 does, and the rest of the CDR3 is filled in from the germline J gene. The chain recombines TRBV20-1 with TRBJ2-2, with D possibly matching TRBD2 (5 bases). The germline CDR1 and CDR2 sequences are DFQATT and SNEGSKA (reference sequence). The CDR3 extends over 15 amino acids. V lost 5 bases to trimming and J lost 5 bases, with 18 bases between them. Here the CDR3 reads CSAAPERVRTGELFF. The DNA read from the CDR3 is TGCAGTGCTGCCCCCGAGAGGGTTCGGACCGGGGAG.

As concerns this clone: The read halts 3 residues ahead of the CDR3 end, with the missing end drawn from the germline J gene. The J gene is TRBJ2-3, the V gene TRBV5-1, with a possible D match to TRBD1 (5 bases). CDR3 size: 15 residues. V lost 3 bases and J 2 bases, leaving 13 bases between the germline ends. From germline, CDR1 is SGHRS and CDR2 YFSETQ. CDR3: CASSSRTQLTDTQYF. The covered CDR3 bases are TGCGCCAGCAGCTCGAGGACACAACTCACAGATACG.